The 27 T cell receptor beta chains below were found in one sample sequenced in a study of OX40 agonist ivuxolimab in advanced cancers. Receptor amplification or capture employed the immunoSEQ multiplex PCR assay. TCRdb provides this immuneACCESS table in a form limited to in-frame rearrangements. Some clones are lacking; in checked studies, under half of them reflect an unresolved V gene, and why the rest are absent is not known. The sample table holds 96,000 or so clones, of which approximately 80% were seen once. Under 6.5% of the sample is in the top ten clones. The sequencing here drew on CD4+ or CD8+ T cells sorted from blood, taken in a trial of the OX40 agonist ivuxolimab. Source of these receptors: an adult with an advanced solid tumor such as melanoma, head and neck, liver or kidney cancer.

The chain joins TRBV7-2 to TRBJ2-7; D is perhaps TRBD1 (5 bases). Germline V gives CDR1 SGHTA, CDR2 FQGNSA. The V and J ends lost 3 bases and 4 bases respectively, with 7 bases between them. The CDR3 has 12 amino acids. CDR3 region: CASSFDSYEQYF. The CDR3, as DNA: TGTGCCAGCAGCTTTGACAGTTACGAGCAGTACTTC.

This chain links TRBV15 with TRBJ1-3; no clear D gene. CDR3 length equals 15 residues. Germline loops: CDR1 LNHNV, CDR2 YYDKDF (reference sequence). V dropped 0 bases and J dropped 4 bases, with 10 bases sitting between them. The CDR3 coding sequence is TGTGCCACCAGCAGAGACCAGTTGAAAGGAAACACCATATATTTT. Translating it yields CATSRDQLKGNTIYF.

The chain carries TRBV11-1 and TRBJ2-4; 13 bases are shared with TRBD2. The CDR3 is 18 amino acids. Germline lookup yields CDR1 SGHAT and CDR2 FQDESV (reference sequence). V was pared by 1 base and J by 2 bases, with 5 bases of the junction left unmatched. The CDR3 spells CASSLGGLAGATKNIQYF. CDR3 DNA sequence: TGTGCCAGCAGCTTAGGTGGACTAGCGGGGGCCACCAAAAACATTCAGTACTTC. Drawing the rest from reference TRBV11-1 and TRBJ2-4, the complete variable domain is EAEVAQSPRYKITEKSQAVAFWCDPISGHATLYWYRQILGQGPELLVQFQDESVVDDSQLPKDRFSAERLKGVDSTLKIQPAELGDSAMYLCASSLGGLAGATKNIQYFGAGTRLSVL.

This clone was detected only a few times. CDR3 residues: CASSRDTLYNEQFF. The CDR3 DNA follows: TGTGCCAGCAGCCGAGACACTCTCTACAATGAGCAGTTCTTC. The chain has TRBV7-3 and TRBJ2-1, with D unresolved. The V end lost 5 bases, the J end lost 3 bases, and 11 bases lay between the germline ends. The length of the CDR3 is 14 residues. The germline gives CDR1 SGHTA, CDR2 FQGTGA.

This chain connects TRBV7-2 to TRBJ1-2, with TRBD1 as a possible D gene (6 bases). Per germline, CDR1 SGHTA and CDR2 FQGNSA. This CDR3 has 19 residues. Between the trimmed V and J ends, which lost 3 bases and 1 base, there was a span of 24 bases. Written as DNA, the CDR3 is TGTGCCAGCAGCTTTCTAAGGTTAGGGTCCGCAGGGGTTAACTATGGCTACACCTTC. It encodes CASSFLRLGSAGVNYGYTF.

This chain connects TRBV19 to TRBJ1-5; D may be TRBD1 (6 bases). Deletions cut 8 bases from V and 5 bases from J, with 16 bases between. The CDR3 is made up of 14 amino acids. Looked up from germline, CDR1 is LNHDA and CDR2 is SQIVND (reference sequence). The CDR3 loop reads CASAWGGSDQPQHF. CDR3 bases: TGTGCCAGTGCATGGGGGGGCTCCGATCAGCCCCAGCATTTT.

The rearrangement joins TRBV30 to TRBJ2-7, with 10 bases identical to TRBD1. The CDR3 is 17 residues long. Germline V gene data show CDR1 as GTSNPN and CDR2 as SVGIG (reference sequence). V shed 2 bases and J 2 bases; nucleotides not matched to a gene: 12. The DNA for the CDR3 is TGTGCCTGGAGTCCCGTAAAGGACAGGGGGTACACCTACGAGCAGTACTTC. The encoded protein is CAWSPVKDRGYTYEQYF. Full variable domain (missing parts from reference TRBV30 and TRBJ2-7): SQTIHQWPATLVQPVGSPLSLECTVEGTSNPNLYWYRQAAGRGLQLLFYSVGIGQISSEVPQNLSASRPQDRQFILSSKKLLLSDSGFYLCAWSPVKDRGYTYEQYFGPGTRLTVT.

DNA for the CDR3: TGTGCCAGCAGTCGTTGGGCGGGAGGGGAAAATGAGCAGTTCTTC. Encoded protein: CASSRWAGGENEQFF. The chain is built from TRBV2 and TRBJ2-1; 9 nucleotides agree with TRBD2. Germline V CDR1 and CDR2: SNHLY, FYNNEI. The CDR3 has 15 amino acids. Losses at the gene ends were 5 bases for V and 7 bases for J; bases not matched to a gene: 9. The full variable domain, completed using reference TRBV2 and TRBJ2-1, is EPEVTQTPSHQVTQMGQEVILRCVPISNHLYFYWYRQILGQKVEFLVSFYNNEISEKSEIFDDQFSVERPDGSNFTLKIRSTKLEDSAMYFCASSRWAGGENEQFFGPGTRLTVL.

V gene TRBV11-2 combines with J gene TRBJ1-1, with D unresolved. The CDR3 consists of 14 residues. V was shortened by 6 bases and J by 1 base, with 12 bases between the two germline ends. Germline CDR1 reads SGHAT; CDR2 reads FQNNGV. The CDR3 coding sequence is TGTGCCAGCAGAACCGCCCCCGAGAACACTGAAGCTTTCTTT. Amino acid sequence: CASRTAPENTEAFF.

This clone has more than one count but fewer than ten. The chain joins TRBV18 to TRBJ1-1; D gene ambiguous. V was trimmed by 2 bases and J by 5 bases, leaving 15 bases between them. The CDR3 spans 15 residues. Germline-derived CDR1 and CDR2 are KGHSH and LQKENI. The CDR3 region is CASSPSAGIDTEAFF. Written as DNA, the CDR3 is TGTGCCAGCTCACCATCGGCGGGTATCGATACTGAAGCTTTCTTT.

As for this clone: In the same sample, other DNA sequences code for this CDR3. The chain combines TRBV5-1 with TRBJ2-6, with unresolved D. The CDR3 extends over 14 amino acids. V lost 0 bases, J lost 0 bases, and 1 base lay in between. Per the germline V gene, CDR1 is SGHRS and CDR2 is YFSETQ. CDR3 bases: TGCGCCAGCAGCTTGGGCTCTGGGGCCAACGTCCTGACTTTC. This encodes CASSLGSGANVLTF.

The CDR3, as DNA: TGTGCCAGCAGCTTAGCTTCAACGGACCTCTATGGCTACACCTTC. Translating gives CASSLASTDLYGYTF. V and J are TRBV7-8 and TRBJ1-2, with D unresolved. Germline CDR1 and CDR2: SGHVS and FQNEAQ. Trimming removed 0 bases from V and 4 bases from J, with 12 bases in between. The CDR3 length is 15 residues.

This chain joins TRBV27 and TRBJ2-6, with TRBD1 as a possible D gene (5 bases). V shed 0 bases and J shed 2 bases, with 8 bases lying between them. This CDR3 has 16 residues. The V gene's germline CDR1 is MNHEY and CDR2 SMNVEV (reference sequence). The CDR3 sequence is CASSLSPGTGANVLTF. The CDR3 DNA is TGTGCCAGCAGTTTATCGCCAGGGACTGGGGCCAACGTCCTGACTTTC.

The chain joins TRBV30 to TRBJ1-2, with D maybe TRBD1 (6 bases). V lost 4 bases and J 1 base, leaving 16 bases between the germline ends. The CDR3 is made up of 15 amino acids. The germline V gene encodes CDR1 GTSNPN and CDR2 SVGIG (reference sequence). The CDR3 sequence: CAWTRTVQLNYGYTF. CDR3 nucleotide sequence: TGTGCCTGGACACGGACAGTGCAACTTAACTATGGCTACACCTTC.

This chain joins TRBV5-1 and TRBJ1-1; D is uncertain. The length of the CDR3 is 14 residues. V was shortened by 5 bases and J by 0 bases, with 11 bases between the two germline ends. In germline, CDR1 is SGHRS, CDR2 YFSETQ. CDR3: CASSFVQMNTEAFF. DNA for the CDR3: TGCGCCAGCAGTTTTGTCCAAATGAACACTGAAGCTTTCTTT.

Here the CDR3 DNA reads TGTGCCAGCAGCTTTAACCGGGACAGGGTCTACGAGCAGTACTTC. Its protein product is CASSFNRDRVYEQYF. The chain is built from TRBV7-8 and TRBJ2-7; 9 nucleotides agree with TRBD1. With V trimmed by 3 bases and J by 3 bases, 6 bases remained unmatched. This CDR3 has 15 amino acids. Germline V gene data show CDR1 as SGHVS and CDR2 as FQNEAQ.

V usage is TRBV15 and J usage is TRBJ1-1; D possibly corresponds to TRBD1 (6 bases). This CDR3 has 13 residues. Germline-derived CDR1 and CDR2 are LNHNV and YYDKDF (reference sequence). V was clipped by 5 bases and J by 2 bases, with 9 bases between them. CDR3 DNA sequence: TGTGCCACCAGCTGGGACACAAACACTGAAGCTTTCTTT. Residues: CATSWDTNTEAFF. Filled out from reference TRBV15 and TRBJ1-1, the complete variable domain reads DAMVIQNPRYQVTQFGKPVTLSCSQTLNHNVMYWYQQKSSQAPKLLFHYYDKDFNNEADTPDNFQSRRPNTSFCFLDIRSPGLGDTAMYLCATSWDTNTEAFFGQGTRLTVV.

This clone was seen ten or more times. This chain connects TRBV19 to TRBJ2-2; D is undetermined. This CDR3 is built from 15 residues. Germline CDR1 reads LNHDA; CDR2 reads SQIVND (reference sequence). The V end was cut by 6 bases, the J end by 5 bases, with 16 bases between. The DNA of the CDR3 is TGTGCCAGTAGAAGGATTTTTGGAGTAACCGGGGAGCTGTTTTTT. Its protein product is CASRRIFGVTGELFF.

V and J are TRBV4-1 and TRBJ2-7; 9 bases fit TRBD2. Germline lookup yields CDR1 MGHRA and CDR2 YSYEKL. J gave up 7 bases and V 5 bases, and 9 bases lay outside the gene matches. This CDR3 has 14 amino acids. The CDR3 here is CASSLLAGAGEQYF. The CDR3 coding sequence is TGCGCCAGCAGCTTATTAGCGGGAGCGGGGGAGCAGTACTTC.

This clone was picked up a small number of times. The CDR3 bases are TGTGCCAGTAAAGGTAAGGGGCACACTGAAGCTTTCTTT. This gives the protein CASKGKGHTEAFF. The rearrangement links TRBV19 to TRBJ1-1; D may be TRBD1 (5 bases). The CDR3 sequence is 13 residues long. Germline CDR1 reads LNHDA; CDR2 reads SQIVND (reference sequence). V was clipped by 7 bases and J by 3 bases, with 12 bases between them.

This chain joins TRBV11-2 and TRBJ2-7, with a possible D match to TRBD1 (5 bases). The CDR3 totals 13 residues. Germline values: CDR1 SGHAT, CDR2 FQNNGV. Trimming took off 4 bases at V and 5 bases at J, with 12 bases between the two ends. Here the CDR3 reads CASSWAGMDEQYF. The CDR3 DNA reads TGTGCCAGCAGCTGGGCAGGGATGGACGAGCAGTACTTC.

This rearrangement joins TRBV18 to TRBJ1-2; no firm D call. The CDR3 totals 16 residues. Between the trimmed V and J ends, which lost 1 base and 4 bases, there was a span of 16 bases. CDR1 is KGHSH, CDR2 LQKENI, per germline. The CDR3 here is CASSPQGPLDGYGYTF. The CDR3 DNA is TGTGCCAGCTCACCACAAGGGCCCCTGGATGGCTATGGCTACACCTTC.

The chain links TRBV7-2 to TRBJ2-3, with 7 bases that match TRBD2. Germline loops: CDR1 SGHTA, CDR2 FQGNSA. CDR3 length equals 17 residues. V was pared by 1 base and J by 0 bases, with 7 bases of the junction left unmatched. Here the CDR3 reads CASSLVSSGLSTDTQYF. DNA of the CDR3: TGTGCCAGCAGCTTAGTATCTAGCGGACTTAGCACAGATACGCAGTATTTT. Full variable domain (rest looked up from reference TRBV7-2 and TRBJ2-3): GAGVSQSPSNKVTEKGKDVELRCDPISGHTALYWYRQSLGQGLEFLIYFQGNSAPDKSGLPSDRFSAERTGGSVSTLTIQRTQQEDSAVYLCASSLVSSGLSTDTQYFGPGTRLTVL.

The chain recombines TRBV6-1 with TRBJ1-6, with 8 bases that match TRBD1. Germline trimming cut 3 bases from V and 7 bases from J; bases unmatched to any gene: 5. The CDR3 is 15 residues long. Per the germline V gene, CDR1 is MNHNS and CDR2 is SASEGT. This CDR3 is CASSDGQGLNSPLHF. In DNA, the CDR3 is TGTGCCAGCAGTGACGGACAGGGACTAAATTCACCCCTCCACTTT.

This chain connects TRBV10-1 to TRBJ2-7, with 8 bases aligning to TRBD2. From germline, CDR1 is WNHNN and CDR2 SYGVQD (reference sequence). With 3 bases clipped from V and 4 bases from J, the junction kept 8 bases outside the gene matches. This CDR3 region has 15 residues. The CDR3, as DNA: TGCGCCAGCAGTGACCCCCGGGGCGGGAGGTACGAGCAGTACTTC. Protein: CASSDPRGGRYEQYF.

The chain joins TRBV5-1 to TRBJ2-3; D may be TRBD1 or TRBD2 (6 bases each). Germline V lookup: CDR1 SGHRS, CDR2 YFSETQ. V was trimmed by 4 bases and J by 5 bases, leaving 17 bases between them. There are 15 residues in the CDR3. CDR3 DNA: TGCGCCAGCAGCCTGGAAGGGGGGCCGGTAGATACGCAGTATTTT. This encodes CASSLEGGPVDTQYF.

The CDR3: CASSAGDGEAFF. DNA of the CDR3: TGTGCCAGCTCAGCAGGGGATGGTGAAGCTTTCTTT. The rearrangement joins TRBV18 to TRBJ1-1, with D maybe TRBD1 (6 bases). The CDR3 extends over 12 amino acids. V shed 5 bases and J shed 7 bases, with 11 bases lying between them. Germline V gene sequence: CDR1 KGHSH, CDR2 LQKENI. The full variable domain, rest sourced from reference TRBV18 and TRBJ1-1, is NAGVMQNPRHLVRRRGQEARLRCSPMKGHSHVYWYRQLPEEGLKFMVYLQKENIIDESGMPKERFSAEFPKEGPSILRIQQVVRGDSAAYFCASSAGDGEAFFGQGTRLTVV.